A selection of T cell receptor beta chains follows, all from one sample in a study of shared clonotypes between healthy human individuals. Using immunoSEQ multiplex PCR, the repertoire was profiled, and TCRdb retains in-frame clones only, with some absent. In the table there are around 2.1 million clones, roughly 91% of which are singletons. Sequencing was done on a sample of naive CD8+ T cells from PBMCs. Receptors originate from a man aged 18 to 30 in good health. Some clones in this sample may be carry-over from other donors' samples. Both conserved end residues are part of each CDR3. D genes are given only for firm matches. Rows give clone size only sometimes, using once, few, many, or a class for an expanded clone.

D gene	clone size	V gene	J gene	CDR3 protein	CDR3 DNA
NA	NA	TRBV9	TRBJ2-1	CASSIGFEQFF	TGTGCCAGCAGCATTGGTTTTGAGCAGTTCTTC
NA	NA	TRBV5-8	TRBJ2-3	CASSPRRALGTDTQYF	TGTGCCAGCAGTCCTCGGAGGGCCCTCGGCACAGATACGCAGTATTTT
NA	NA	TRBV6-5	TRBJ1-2	CASSYLRGIYGYTF	TGTGCCAGCAGTTATCTACGTGGGATCTATGGCTACACCTTC
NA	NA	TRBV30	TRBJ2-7	CAWSIGYEQYF	TGTGCCTGGAGTATCGGGTACGAGCAGTACTTC
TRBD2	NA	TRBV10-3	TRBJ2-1	CAISEDVAGVSYNEQFF	TGTGCCATCAGTGAGGACGTAGCGGGGGTTTCGTACAATGAGCAGTTCTTC
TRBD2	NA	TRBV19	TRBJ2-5	CASTRGLAGTETQYF	TGTGCCAGTACCCGAGGGCTAGCGGGGACAGAGACCCAGTACTTC
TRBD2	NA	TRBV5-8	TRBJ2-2	CASSLGLAGNTGELFF	TGTGCCAGCAGCTTGGGGCTAGCGGGAAACACCGGGGAGCTGTTTTTT
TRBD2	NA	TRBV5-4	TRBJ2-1	CASSRGLAGVGNNEQFF	TGTGCCAGCAGCCGGGGACTAGCGGGAGTTGGAAACAATGAGCAGTTCTTC
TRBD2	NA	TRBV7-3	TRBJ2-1	CASSLGGVNEQFF	TGTGCCAGCAGCTTGGGAGGGGTGAATGAGCAGTTCTTC
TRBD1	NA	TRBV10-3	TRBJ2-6	CAIMDRGRAGANVLTF	TGTGCCATCATGGACAGGGGGCGCGCTGGGGCCAACGTCCTGACTTTC
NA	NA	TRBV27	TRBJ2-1	CASSSDGTYNEQFF	TGTGCCAGCAGTTCGGACGGGACCTACAATGAGCAGTTCTTC
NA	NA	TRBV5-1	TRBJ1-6	CASSLDPMSSYNSPLHF	TGCGCCAGCAGCTTGGACCCGATGAGCTCCTATAATTCACCCCTCCACTTT
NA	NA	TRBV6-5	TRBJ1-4	CASRARNEKLFF	TGTGCCAGCAGGGCTCGTAACGAAAAACTGTTTTTT
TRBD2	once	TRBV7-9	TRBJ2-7	CASSFGTRSSEQYF	TGTGCCAGCAGCTTTGGGACTAGGTCGAGCGAGCAGTACTTC
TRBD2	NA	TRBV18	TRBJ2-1	CASSLGTSGNNEQFF	TGTGCCAGCTCACTCGGGACTAGCGGCAACAATGAGCAGTTCTTC
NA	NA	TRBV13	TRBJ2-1	CASSLEGADPYNEQFF	TGTGCCAGCAGCTTAGAGGGAGCGGATCCCTACAATGAGCAGTTCTTC
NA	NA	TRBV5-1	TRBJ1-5	CASSFDSGVGQPQHF	TGCGCCAGCAGCTTTGATTCCGGGGTTGGACAGCCCCAGCATTTT
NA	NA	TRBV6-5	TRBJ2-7	CASSSPGREQYF	TGTGCCAGCAGTTCCCCGGGACGGGAGCAGTACTTC
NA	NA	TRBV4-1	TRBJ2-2	CASSQVRGATGELFF	TGCGCCAGCAGCCAAGTCAGGGGGGCCACCGGGGAGCTGTTTTTT
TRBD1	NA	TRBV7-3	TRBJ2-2	CASSGLQGATGELFF	TGTGCCAGCAGCGGATTACAGGGGGCAACCGGGGAGCTGTTTTTT
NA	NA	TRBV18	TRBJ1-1	CASSPPKGNTEAFF	TGTGCCAGCTCACCACCGAAGGGGAACACTGAAGCTTTCTTT
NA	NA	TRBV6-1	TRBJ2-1	CASSEFGLDDYNEQFF	TGTGCCAGCAGTGAATTTGGTTTAGACGACTACAATGAGCAGTTCTTC
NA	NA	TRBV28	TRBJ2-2	CASSSKLRDRTTTGELFF	TGTGCCAGCAGTTCGAAGCTGCGGGACCGTACCACTACCGGGGAGCTGTTTTTT
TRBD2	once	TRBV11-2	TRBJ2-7	CASSQRWGGRYEQYF	TGTGCCAGCAGCCAGCGGTGGGGGGGACGATACGAGCAGTACTTC
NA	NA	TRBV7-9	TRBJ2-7	CASSLEGSRQYF	TGTGCCAGCAGCTTGGAAGGAAGTCGGCAGTACTTC
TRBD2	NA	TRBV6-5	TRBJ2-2	CASSSHTSASGELFF	TGTGCCAGCAGTTCACATACTAGCGCTTCCGGGGAGCTGTTTTTT
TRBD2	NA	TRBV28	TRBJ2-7	CASRPGGGTYEQYF	TGTGCCAGCCGTCCTGGGGGGGGAACCTACGAGCAGTACTTC
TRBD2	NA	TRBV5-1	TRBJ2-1	CASSLASGSYNEQFF	TGCGCCAGCAGCTTGGCTAGCGGGAGCTACAATGAGCAGTTCTTC
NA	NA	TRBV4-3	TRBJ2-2	CASRDRGRAGELFF	TGCGCCAGCAGGGACCGAGGAAGAGCCGGGGAGCTGTTTTTT
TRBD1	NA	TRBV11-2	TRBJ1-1	CASSRYQLTGVEAFF	TGTGCCAGCAGCCGCTACCAACTTACAGGGGTGGAAGCTTTCTTT
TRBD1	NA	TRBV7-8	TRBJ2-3	CASSSGQGGTDTQYF	TGTGCCAGCAGCTCCGGACAGGGCGGCACAGATACGCAGTATTTT
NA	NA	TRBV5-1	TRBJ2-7	CASTPFVMEEHYEQYF	TGCGCCAGCACTCCTTTTGTCATGGAGGAACATTACGAGCAGTACTTC
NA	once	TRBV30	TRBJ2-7	CAWRGDGVHEQYF	TGTGCCTGGAGGGGGGACGGCGTCCACGAGCAGTACTTC
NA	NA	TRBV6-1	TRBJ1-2	CASSVQSGTHYGYTF	TGTGCCAGCAGTGTACAATCCGGGACCCACTATGGCTACACCTTC
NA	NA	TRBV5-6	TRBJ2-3	CASSLELGVGQYF	TGTGCCAGCAGCTTGGAACTTGGCGTGGGGCAGTATTTT
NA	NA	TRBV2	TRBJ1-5	CASSEDSSNQPQHF	TGTGCCAGCAGTGAAGACAGCAGCAATCAGCCCCAGCATTTT
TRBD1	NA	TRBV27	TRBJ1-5	CASSSLGDRGPQPQHF	TGTGCCAGCAGTTCATTGGGGGACAGGGGGCCTCAGCCCCAGCATTTT
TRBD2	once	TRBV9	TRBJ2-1	CASSAPSGSSYNEQFF	TGTGCCAGCAGCGCTCCTAGCGGGAGCTCCTACAATGAGCAGTTCTTC
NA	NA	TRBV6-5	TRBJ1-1	CASRPGMNTEAFF	TGTGCCAGCAGGCCGGGGATGAACACTGAAGCTTTCTTT
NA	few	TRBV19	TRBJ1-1	CASSSGNTEAFF	TGTGCCAGTAGCTCAGGGAACACTGAAGCTTTCTTT
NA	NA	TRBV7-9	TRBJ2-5	CASTILTEIQETQYF	TGTGCCAGCACCATCCTGACTGAGATCCAAGAGACCCAGTACTTC
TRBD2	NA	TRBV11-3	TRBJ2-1	CASSLRGSENEQFF	TGTGCCAGCAGCTTGCGCGGGAGCGAAAATGAGCAGTTCTTC